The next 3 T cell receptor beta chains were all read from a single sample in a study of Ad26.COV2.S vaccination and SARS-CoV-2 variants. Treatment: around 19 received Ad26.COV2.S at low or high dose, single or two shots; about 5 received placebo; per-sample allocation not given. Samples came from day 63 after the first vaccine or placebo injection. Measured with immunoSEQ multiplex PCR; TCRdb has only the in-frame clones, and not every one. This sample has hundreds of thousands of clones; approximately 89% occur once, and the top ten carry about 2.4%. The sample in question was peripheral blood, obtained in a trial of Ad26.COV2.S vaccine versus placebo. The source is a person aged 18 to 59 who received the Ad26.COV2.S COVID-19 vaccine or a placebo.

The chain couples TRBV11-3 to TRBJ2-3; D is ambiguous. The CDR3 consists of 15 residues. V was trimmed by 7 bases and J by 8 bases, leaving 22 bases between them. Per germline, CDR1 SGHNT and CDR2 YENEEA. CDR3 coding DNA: TGTGCCAGCACCCCCCCCGTGACGAGCTTGGCTACGCAGTATTTT. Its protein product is CASTPPVTSLATQYF.

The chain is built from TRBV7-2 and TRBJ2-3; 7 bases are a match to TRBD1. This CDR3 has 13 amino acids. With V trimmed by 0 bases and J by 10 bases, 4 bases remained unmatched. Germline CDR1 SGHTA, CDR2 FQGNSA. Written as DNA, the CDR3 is TGTGCCAGCAGCTTAGCCACAGGGGTCCCGCAGTATTTT. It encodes CASSLATGVPQYF.

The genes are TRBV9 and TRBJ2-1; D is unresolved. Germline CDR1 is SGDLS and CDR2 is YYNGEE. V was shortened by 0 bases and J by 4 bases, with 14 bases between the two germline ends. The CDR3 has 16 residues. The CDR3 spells CASSVGGSPNYNEQFF. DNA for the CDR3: TGTGCCAGCAGCGTAGGAGGAAGCCCGAATTACAATGAGCAGTTCTTC.